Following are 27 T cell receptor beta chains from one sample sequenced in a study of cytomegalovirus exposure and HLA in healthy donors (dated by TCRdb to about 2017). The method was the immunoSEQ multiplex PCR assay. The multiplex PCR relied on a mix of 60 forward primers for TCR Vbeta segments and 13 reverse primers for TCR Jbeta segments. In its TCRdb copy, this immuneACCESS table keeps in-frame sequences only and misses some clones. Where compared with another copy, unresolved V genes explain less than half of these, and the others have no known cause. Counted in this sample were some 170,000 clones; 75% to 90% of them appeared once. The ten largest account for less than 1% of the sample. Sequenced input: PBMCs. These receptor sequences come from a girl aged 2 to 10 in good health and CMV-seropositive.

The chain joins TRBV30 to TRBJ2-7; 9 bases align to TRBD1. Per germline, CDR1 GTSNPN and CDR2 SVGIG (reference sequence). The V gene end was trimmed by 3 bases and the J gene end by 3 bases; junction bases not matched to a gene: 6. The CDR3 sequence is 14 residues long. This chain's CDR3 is CAWRGGQGGYEQYF. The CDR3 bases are TGTGCCTGGAGGGGGGGACAGGGAGGCTACGAGCAGTACTTC. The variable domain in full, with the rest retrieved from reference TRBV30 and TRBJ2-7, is SQTIHQWPATLVQPVGSPLSLECTVEGTSNPNLYWYRQAAGRGLQLLFYSVGIGQISSEVPQNLSASRPQDRQFILSSKKLLLSDSGFYLCAWRGGQGGYEQYFGPGTRLTVT.

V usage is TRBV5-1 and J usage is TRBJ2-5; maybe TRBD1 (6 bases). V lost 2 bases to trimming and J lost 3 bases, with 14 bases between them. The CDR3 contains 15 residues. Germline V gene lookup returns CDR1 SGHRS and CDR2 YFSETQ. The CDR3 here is CASSLGGRGEETQYF. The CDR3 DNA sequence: TGCGCCAGCAGCTTAGGGGGACGGGGAGAAGAGACCCAGTACTTC.

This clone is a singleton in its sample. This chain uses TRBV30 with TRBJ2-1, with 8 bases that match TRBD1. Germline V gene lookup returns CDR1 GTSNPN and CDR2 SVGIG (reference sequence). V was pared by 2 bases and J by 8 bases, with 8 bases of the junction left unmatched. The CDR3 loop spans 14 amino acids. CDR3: CAWSWQGARDEQFF. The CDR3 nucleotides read TGTGCCTGGAGTTGGCAGGGGGCGCGGGATGAGCAGTTCTTC.

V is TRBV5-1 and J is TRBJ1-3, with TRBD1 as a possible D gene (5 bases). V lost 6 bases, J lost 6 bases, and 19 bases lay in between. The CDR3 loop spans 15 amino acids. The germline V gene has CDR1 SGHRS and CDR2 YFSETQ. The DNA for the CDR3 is TGCGCCAGCACCTCCGGTCCGACAGTGCCAAACACCATATATTTT. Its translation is CASTSGPTVPNTIYF.

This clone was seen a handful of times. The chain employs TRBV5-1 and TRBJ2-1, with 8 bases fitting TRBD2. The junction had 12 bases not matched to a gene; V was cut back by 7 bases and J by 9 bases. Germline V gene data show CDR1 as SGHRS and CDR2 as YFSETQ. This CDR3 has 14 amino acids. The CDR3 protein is CASLPTAGETEQFF. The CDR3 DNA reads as TGCGCCAGCCTACCTACAGCGGGAGAGACTGAGCAGTTCTTC.

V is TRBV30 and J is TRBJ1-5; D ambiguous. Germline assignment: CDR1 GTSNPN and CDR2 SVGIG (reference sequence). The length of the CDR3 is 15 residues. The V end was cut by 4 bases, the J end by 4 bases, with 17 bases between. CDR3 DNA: TGTGCCTGGACCCTTGGGGAGGGTGATAATCAGCCCCAGCATTTT. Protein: CAWTLGEGDNQPQHF.

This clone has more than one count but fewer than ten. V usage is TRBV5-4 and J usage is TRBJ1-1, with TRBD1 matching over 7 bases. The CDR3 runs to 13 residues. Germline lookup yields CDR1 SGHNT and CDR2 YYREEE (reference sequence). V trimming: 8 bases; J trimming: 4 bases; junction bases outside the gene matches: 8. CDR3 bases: TGTGCCAGAGACAGGGAGAGTCGCACTGAAGCTTTCTTT. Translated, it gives CARDRESRTEAFF.

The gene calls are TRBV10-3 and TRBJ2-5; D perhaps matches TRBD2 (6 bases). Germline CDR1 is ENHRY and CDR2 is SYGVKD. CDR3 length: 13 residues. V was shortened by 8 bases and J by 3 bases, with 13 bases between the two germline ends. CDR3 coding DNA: TGTGCCATCGGCGAGCGGGCGGAAGAGACCCAGTACTTC. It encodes CAIGERAEETQYF.

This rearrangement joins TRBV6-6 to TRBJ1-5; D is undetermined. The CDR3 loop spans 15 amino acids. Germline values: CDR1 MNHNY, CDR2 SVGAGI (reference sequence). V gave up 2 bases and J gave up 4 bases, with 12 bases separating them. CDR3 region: CASSYPFEENQPQHF. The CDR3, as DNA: TGTGCCAGCAGTTACCCATTTGAGGAGAATCAGCCCCAGCATTTT.

The CDR3 DNA reads TGCGCCAGCAGCTTGGGGGAGGGCCTCTGGGAGCAGTACTTC. Amino acids: CASSLGEGLWEQYF. This rearrangement joins TRBV5-1 to TRBJ2-7, with 7 bases matching TRBD2. Germline V gene lookup returns CDR1 SGHRS and CDR2 YFSETQ. This CDR3 region has 14 residues. With 0 bases clipped from V and 7 bases from J, the junction kept 7 bases outside the gene matches.

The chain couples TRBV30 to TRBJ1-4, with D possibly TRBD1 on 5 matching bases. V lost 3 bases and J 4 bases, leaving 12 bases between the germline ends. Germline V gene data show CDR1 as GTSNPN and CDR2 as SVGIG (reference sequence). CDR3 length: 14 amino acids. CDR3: CAWRSRGDNEKLFF. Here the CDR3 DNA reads TGTGCCTGGAGATCCCGGGGGGATAATGAAAAACTGTTTTTT. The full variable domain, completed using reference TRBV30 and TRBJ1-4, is SQTIHQWPATLVQPVGSPLSLECTVEGTSNPNLYWYRQAAGRGLQLLFYSVGIGQISSEVPQNLSASRPQDRQFILSSKKLLLSDSGFYLCAWRSRGDNEKLFFGSGTQLSVL.

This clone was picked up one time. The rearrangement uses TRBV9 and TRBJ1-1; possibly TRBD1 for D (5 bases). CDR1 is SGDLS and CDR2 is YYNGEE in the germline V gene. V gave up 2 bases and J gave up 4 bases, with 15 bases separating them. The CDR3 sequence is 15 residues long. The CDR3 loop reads CASSVPPVQGTEAFF. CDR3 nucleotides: TGTGCCAGCAGCGTTCCGCCCGTGCAGGGCACTGAAGCTTTCTTT.

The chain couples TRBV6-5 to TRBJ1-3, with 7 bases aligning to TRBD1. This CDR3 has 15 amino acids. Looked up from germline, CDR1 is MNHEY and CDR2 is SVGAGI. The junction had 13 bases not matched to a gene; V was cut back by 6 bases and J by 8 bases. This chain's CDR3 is CASSRGAVEWDTIYF. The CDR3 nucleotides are TGTGCCAGCAGCAGGGGGGCGGTCGAATGGGACACCATATATTTT.

For the CDR3, the DNA is TGTGCCAGCAGCGTAGCGGGTGCCACTGAAGCTTTCTTT. Translated, it gives CASSVAGATEAFF. V and J are TRBV9 and TRBJ1-1; unclear D gene. The CDR3 runs to 13 residues. Germline-derived CDR1 and CDR2 are SGDLS and YYNGEE. The ends were cut back, 0 bases at V and 4 bases at J, with 7 bases in the middle.

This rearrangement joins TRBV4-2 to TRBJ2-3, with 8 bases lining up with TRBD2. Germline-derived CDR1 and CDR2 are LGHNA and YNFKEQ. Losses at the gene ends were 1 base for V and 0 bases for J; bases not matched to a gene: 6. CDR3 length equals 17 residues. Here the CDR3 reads CASSQAQRETSTDTQYF. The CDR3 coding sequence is TGTGCCAGCAGCCAAGCTCAGCGGGAGACTAGCACAGATACGCAGTATTTT.

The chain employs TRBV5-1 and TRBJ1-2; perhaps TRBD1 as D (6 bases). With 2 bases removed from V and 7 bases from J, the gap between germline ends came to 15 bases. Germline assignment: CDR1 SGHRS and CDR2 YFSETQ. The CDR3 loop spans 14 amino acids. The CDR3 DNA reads TGCGCCAGCAGCTTTAGAAGATACAGGGTTGGCTACACCTTC. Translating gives CASSFRRYRVGYTF.

CDR3 region: CASSIDRPSQGQPQHF. The CDR3 nucleotides are TGTGCCAGTAGTATAGATAGACCATCCCAGGGTCAGCCCCAGCATTTT. The rearrangement links TRBV19 to TRBJ1-5, with D perhaps matching TRBD1 (5 bases). This CDR3 is 16 amino acids long. V was cut by 0 bases and J by 6 bases, with 15 bases left in between. Germline CDR1 is LNHDA and CDR2 is SQIVND (reference sequence).

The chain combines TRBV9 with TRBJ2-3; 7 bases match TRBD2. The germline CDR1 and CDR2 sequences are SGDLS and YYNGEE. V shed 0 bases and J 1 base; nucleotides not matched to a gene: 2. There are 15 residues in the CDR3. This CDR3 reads CASSVDGGGTDTQYF. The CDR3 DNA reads TGTGCCAGCAGCGTAGATGGGGGGGGCACAGATACGCAGTATTTT.

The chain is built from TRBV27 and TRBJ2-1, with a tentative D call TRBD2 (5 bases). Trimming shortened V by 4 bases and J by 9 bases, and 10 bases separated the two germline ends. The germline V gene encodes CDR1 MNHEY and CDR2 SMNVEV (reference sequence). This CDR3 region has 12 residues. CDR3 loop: CASSSRGIEQFF. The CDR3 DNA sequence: TGTGCCAGCAGTTCCAGAGGGATTGAGCAGTTCTTC.

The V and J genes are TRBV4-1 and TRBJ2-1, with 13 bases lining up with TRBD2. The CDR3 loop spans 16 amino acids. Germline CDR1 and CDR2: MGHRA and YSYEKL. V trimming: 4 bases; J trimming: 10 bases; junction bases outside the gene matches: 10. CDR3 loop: CASSRTPGTSGTEQFF. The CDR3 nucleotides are TGCGCCAGCAGCCGGACCCCCGGGACTAGCGGGACAGAGCAGTTCTTC.

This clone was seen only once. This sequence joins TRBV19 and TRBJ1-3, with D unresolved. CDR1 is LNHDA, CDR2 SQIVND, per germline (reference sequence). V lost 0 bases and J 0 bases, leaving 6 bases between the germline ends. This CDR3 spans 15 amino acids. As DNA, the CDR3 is TGTGCCAGTAGTATAGAACGCTACTCTGGAAACACCATATATTTT. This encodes CASSIERYSGNTIYF.

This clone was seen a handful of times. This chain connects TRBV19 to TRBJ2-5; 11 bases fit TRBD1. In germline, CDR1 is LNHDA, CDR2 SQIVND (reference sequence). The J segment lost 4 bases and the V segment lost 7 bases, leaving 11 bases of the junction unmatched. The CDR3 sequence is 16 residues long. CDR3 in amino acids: CASTPMGGTGGETQYF. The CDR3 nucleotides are TGTGCCAGTACCCCCATGGGAGGGACAGGGGGAGAGACCCAGTACTTC.

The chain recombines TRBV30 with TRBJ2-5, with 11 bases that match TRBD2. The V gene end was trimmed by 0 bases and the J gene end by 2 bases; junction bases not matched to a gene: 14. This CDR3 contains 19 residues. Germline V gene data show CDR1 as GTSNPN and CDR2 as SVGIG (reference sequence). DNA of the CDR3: TGTGCCTGGAGTGTCTCCGCCTTTTTACTAGCGGGAGTTCAAGAGACCCAGTACTTC. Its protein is CAWSVSAFLLAGVQETQYF.

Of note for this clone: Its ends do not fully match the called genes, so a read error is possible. The CDR3 nucleotides are TGTGCTAGCAGCATAGAGGGACTAGCAGGACAAGAGACCCAGTACTTC. It yields the protein CASSIEGLAGQETQYF. The chain links TRBV7-7 to TRBJ2-5, with TRBD2 matching over 9 bases. The CDR3 runs 16 residues. The V gene's germline CDR1 is SSHAT and CDR2 FNYEAQ (reference sequence). The full variable domain, rest sourced from reference TRBV7-7 and TRBJ2-5, is GAGVSQSPRYKVTKRGQDVTLRCDPISSHATLYWYQQALGQGPEFLTYFNYEAQPDKSGLPSDRFSAERPEGSISTLTIQRTEQRDSAMYRCASSIEGLAGQETQYFGPGTRLLVL.

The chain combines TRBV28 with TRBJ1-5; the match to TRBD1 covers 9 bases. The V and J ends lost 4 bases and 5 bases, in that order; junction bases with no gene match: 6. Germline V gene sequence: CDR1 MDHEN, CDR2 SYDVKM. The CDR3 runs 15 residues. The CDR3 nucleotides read TGTGCCAGCAGTTCCCAAACAGGGGGCGATCAGCCCCAGCATTTT. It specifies CASSSQTGGDQPQHF.

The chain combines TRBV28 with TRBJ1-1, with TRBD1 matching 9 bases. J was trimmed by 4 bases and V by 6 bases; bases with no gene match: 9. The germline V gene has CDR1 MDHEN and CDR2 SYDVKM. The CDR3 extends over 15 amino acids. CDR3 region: CASSLLGQGFTEAFF. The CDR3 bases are TGTGCCAGCAGCCTTTTGGGACAGGGCTTCACTGAAGCTTTCTTT.

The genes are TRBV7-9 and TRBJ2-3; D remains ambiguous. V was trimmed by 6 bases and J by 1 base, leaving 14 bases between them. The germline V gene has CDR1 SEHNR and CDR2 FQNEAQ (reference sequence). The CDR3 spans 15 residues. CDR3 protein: CASSFPRYRTDTQYF. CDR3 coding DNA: TGTGCCAGCAGTTTTCCTAGATATCGCACAGATACGCAGTATTTT.